This T cell receptor (beta chain) was recovered during a study of T cells in Graves' hyperthyroidism and ophthalmopathy. Only a few counts were recorded for this clonotype. Its antigen remains unknown. From RNA transcripts, TCR beta CDR3 regions were amplified. RT-PCR in the first round (using the HTBI primer set) targeted the TCR CDR3. TCRdb itself ran the multiplex PCR reads through MiXCR, one entry per CDR3 protein. The sample has nearly 750,000 distinct CDR3 sequences, approximately 36% seen once; the top ten hold around 31%. Those with hyperthyroidism were 18 to 65 years old, newly diagnosed, and ill for under 2 months. Uncontrolled infection, other autoimmune disease, pregnancy and lactation each barred patients from inclusion. General study points: Ophthalmopathy was predicted by the model a median of roughly 6.6 months ahead of onset.

Trimming shortened V by 5 bases and J by 2 bases, and 12 bases separated the two germline ends. The CDR3 contains 14 residues. The germline V gene has CDR1 MNHEY and CDR2 SVGAGI. The V call is TRBV6-5, the J call TRBJ1-2, with a possible D match to TRBD1 (6 bases). The TCR originated in a woman between 35 and 50 years old with Graves' hyperthyroidism. Sequencing was performed on blood. The CDR3 DNA follows: TGTGCCAGCAGTCCCTTAAGGGGGAACTATGGCTACACCTTC. Protein product: CASSPLRGNYGYTF.